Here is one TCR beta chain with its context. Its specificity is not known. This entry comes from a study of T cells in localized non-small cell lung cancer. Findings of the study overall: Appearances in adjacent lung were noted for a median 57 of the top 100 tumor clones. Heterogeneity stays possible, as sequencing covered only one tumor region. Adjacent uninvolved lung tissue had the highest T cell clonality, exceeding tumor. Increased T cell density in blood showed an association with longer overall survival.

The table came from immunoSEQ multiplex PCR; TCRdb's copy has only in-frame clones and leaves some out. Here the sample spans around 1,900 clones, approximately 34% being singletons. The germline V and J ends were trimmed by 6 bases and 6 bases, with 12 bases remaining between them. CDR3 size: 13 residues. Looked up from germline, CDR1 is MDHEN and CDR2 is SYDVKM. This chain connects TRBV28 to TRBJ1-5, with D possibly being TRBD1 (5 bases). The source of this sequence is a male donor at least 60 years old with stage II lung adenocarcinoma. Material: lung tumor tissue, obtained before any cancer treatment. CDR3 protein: CASRTGGSQPQHF. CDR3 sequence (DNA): TGTGCCAGCAGGACGGGGGGAAGTCAGCCCCAGCATTTT.